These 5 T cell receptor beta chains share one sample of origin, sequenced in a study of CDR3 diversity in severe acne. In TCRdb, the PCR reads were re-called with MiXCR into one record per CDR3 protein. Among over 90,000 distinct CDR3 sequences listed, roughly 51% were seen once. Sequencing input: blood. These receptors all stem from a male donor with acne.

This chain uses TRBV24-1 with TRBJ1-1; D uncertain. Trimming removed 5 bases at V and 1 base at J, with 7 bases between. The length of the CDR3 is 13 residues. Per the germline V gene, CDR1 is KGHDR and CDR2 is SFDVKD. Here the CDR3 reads CATSVGGNTEAFF. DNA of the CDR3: TGTGCCACCAGTGTGGGTGGGAACACTGAAGCTTTCTTT.

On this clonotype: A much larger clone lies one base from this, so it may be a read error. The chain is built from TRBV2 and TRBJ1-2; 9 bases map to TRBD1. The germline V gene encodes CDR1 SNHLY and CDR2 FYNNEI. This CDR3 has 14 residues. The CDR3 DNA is TGTGCCAGCACTACAGGGGGCGATATCTTTGGCTACGCCTTC. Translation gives CASTTGGDIFGYAF.

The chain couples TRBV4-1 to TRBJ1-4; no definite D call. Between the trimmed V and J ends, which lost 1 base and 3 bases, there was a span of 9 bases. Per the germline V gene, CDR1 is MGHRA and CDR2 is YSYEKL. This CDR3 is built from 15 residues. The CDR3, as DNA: TGCGCCAGCAGCCAAGTGTGGAGCCCTAATGAAAAACTGTTTTTT. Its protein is CASSQVWSPNEKLFF.

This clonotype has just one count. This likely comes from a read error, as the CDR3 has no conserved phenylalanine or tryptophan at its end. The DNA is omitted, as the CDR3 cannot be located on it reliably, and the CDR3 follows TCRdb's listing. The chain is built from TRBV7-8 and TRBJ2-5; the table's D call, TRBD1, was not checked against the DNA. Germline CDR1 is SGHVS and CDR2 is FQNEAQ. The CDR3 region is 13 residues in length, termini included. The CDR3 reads CASSKATPGTRDP.

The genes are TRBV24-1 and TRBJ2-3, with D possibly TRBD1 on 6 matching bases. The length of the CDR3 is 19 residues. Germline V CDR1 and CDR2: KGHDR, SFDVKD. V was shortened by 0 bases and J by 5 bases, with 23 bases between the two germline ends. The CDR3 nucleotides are TGTGCCACCAGTGATTTGCAGGGGCAGCCGGGGTCCTCCGGAGATACGCAGTATTTT. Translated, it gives CATSDLQGQPGSSGDTQYF.